This is a list of T cell receptor beta chains from one sample in a study of cytomegalovirus exposure and HLA in healthy donors. Sequencing was performed with immunoSEQ multiplex PCR; in TCRdb, only in-frame clones are kept and a portion is missing. There are 180,000 or so clones in the sample; roughly 8.7% occur only once, and 1% to 1.5% lies in the top ten. The sequenced sample consisted of PBMCs. The receptors come from a woman aged 25 to 39 in good health and CMV-seropositive. The conserved cysteine and the conserved F or W are not part of the CDR3 here. Fields, in order: clone size, D gene, V gene, CDR3 length, J gene, CDR3 protein. The D gene is left open where the match is weak. Rows may omit the clone size; those that give it use once, few, many or a size class.

size: few
D: -
V: TRBV5-1
length: 13
J: TRBJ2-5
CDR3: ASSSTPPGQETQY

size: -
D: -
V: TRBV7-3
length: 11
J: TRBJ2-7
CDR3: ASSSGSGGEQY

size: -
D: TRBD2
V: TRBV19
length: 14
J: TRBJ2-7
CDR3: ASSFGSGTSLDEQY

size: -
D: -
V: TRBV5-1
length: 12
J: TRBJ2-3
CDR3: ASSSQGGQDTQY

size: -
D: -
V: TRBV11-2
length: 12
J: TRBJ2-2
CDR3: ASSSLQLGGELF

size: -
D: TRBD1
V: TRBV7-6
length: 14
J: TRBJ2-2
CDR3: ASSSQGTGGTGELF

size: -
D: TRBD2
V: TRBV6-1
length: 13
J: -
CDR3: ASSEGSGSLFEQY

size: few
D: TRBD1
V: TRBV7-9
length: 12
J: TRBJ2-5
CDR3: ATAGSGGRETQY

size: -
D: TRBD1
V: TRBV29-1
length: 11
J: TRBJ1-1
CDR3: SVERRGRTEAF

size: -
D: -
V: TRBV30
length: 12
J: TRBJ1-1
CDR3: AWSAWRMNTEAF

size: -
D: -
V: TRBV30
length: 13
J: TRBJ1-6
CDR3: AWSQWGGGNSPLH

size: few
D: TRBD1
V: TRBV6-5
length: 12
J: TRBJ1-3
CDR3: ASRQGITGNTIY

size: -
D: TRBD2
V: TRBV11-2
length: 12
J: TRBJ2-3
CDR3: ASSYGEGMDTQY

size: -
D: -
V: TRBV15
length: 14
J: TRBJ1-3
CDR3: ATSRDRGGSGNTIY

size: few
D: -
V: TRBV4-2
length: 17
J: TRBJ2-1
CDR3: ASSQGGRSISGTYNEQF

size: -
D: -
V: TRBV4-1
length: 16
J: TRBJ1-2
CDR3: ASSQDGGQGMWNYGYT

size: -
D: -
V: TRBV27
length: 12
J: TRBJ1-1
CDR3: ASSYRGANTEAF

size: few
D: TRBD2
V: TRBV5-6
length: 14
J: TRBJ2-2
CDR3: ASSFGGRANTGELF

size: -
D: -
V: TRBV9
length: 11
J: TRBJ1-2
CDR3: ASSVMLPDGYT

size: few
D: TRBD1
V: TRBV7-6
length: 14
J: TRBJ2-1
CDR3: ASSTRTGKIYNDQF

size: many
D: TRBD2
V: TRBV5-1
length: 10
J: TRBJ2-3
CDR3: AAGVEGDTQY

size: few
D: -
V: TRBV11-2
length: 15
J: TRBJ1-3
CDR3: ASSLVGPRVRGNTIY

size: once
D: -
V: TRBV5-1
length: 13
J: -
CDR3: ASSLGGGLDYEQY

size: few
D: -
V: TRBV19
length: 11
J: TRBJ1-1
CDR3: ASSETGDTEAF

size: few
D: TRBD1
V: TRBV7-2
length: 13
J: TRBJ2-2
CDR3: ASSPTGGASGELF

size: few
D: TRBD2
V: TRBV5-4
length: 13
J: TRBJ2-5
CDR3: ASSLVREGHETQY

size: few
D: -
V: TRBV4-1
length: 10
J: TRBJ2-7
CDR3: ASSPQGDEQY

size: few
D: -
V: TRBV6-5
length: 9
J: TRBJ1-2
CDR3: ASHAGIGYT